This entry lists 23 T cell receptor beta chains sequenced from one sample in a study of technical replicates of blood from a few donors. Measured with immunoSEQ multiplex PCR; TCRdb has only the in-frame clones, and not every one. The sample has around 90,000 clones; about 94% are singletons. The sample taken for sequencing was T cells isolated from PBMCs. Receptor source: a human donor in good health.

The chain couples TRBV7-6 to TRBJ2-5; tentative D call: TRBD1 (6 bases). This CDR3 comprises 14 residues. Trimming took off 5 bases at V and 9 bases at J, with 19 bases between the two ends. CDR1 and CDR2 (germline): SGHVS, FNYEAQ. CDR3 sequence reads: CASSRPGQKIAQYF. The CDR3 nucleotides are TGTGCCAGCAGCCGACCAGGACAGAAGATCGCCCAGTACTTC.

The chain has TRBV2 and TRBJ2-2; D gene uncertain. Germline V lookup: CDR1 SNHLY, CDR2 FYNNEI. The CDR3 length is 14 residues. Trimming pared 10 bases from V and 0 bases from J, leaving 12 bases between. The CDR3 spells CAIQQYANTGELFF. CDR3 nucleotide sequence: TGTGCCATCCAACAATACGCGAACACCGGGGAGCTGTTTTTT.

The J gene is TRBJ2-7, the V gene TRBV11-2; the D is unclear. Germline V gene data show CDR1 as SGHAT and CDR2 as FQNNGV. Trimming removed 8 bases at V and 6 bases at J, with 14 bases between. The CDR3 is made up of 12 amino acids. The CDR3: CASGRFGGEQYF. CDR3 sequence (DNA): TGTGCCAGCGGTCGATTCGGCGGCGAGCAGTACTTC.

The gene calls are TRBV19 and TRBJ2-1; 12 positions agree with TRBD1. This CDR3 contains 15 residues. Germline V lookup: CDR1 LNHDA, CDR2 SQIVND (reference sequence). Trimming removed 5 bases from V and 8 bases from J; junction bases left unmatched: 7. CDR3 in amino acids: CASSRTGTGGDEQFF. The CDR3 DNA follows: TGTGCCAGTAGTCGCACCGGGACAGGGGGCGATGAGCAGTTCTTC.

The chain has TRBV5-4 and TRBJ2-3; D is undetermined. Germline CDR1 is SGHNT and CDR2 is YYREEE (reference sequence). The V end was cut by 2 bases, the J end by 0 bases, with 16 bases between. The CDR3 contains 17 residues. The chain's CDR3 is CASSLASRIGSTDTQYF. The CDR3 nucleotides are TGTGCCAGCAGCTTAGCCTCTAGGATAGGCAGCACAGATACGCAGTATTTT.

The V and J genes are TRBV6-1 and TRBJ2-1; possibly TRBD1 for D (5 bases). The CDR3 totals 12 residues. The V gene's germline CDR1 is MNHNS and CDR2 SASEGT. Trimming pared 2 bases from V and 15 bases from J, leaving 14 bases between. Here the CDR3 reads CASSELPQGSFF. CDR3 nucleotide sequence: TGTGCCAGCAGTGAACTTCCCCAGGGTTCGTTCTTC.

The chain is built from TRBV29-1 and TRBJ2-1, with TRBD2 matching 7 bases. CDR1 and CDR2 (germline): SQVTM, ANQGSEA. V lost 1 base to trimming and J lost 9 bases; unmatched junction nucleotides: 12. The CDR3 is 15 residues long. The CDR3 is CSVEVGGDSHIEQFF. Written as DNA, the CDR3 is TGCAGCGTTGAAGTGGGAGGGGATTCCCATATTGAGCAGTTCTTC.

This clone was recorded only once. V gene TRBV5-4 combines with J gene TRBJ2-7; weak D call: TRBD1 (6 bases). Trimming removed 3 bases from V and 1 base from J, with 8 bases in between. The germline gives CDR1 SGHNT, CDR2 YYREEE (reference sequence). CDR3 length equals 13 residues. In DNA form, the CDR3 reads TGTGCCAGCAGCTGGGACACTTCCTACGAGCAGTACTTC. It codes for CASSWDTSYEQYF. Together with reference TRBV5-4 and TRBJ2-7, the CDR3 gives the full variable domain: ETGVTQSPTHLIKTRGQQVTLRCSSQSGHNTVSWYQQALGQGPQFIFQYYREEENGRGNFPPRFSGLQFPNYSSELNVNALELDDSALYLCASSWDTSYEQYFGPGTRLTVT.

This chain's CDR3 is CASSLLLAGYNEQFF. The DNA for the CDR3 is TGTGCCAGCAGTCTACTCCTAGCGGGTTACAATGAGCAGTTCTTC. This chain uses TRBV6-5 with TRBJ2-1; 8 nucleotides align to TRBD2. The CDR3 consists of 15 residues. Germline CDR1 reads MNHEY; CDR2 reads SVGAGI. With V trimmed by 5 bases and J by 4 bases, 7 bases remained unmatched.

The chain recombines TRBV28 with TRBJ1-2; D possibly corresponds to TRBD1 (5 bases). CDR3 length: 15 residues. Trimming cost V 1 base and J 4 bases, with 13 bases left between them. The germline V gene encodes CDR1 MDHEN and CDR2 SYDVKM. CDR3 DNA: TGTGCCAGCAGTTTATCGGGCGGGGGTGTCTATGGCTACACCTTC. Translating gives CASSLSGGGVYGYTF.

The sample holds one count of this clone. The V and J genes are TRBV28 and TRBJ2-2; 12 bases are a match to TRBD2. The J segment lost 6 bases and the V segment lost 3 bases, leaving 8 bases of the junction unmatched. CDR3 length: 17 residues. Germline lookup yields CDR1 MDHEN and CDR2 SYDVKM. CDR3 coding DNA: TGTGCCAGCAGTTTCCTGCTAGCGGGAGGGCTCTCCGGGGAGCTGTTTTTT. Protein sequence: CASSFLLAGGLSGELFF.

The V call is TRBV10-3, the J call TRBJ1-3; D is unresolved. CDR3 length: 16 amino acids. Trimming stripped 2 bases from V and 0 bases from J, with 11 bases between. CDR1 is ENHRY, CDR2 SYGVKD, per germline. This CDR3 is CAISEISRFSGNTIYF. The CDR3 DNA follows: TGTGCCATCAGTGAGATCTCTAGATTCTCTGGAAACACCATATATTTT.

The CDR3 here is CASSGATSGGYNEQFF. CDR3 DNA sequence: TGCGCCAGCAGTGGAGCGACTAGCGGGGGGTACAATGAGCAGTTCTTC. The rearrangement joins TRBV10-1 to TRBJ2-1, with 13 bases aligning to TRBD2. Germline values: CDR1 WNHNN, CDR2 SYGVQD (reference sequence). The CDR3 covers 16 residues. With V trimmed by 4 bases and J by 4 bases, 4 bases remained unmatched.

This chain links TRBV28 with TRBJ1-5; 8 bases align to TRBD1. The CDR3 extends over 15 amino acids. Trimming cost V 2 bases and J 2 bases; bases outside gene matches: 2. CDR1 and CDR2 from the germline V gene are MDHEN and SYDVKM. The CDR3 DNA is TGTGCCAGCAGTTTAGGGGGACAGGGCAATCAGCCCCAGCATTTT. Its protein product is CASSLGGQGNQPQHF.

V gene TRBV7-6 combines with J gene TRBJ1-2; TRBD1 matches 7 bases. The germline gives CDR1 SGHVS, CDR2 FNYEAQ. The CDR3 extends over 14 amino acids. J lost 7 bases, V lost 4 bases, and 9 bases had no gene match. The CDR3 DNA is TGTGCCAGCAGCTCAGAGACAGGGAGTGGTGGCTACACCTTC. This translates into CASSSETGSGGYTF. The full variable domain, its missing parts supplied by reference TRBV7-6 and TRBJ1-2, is GAGVSQSPRYKVTKRGQDVALRCDPISGHVSLYWYRQALGQGPEFLTYFNYEAQQDKSGLPNDRFSAERPEGSISTLTIQRTEQRDSAMYRCASSSETGSGGYTFGSGTRLTVV.

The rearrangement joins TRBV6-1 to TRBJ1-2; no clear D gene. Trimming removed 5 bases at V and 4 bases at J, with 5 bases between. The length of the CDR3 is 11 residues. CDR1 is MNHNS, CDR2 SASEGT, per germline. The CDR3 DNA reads TGTGCCAGCAGTTCGGGCTATGGCTACACCTTC. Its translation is CASSSGYGYTF.

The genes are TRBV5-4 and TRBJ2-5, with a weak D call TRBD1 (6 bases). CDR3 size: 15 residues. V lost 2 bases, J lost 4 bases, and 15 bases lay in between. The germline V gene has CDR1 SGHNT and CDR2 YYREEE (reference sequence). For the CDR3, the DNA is TGTGCCAGCAGCTTTAAGGGGGTCGATATAGAGACCCAGTACTTC. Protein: CASSFKGVDIETQYF.

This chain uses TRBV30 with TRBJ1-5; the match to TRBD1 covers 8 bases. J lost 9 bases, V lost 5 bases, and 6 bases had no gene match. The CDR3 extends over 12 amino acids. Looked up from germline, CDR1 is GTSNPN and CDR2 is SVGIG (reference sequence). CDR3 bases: TGTGCCTGGGACAGGGGCCGGTGGCCCCAGCATTTT. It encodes CAWDRGRWPQHF.

CDR3 DNA: TGTGCCAGCAGCTTGGGGCGAACAGACTACGAGCAGTACTTC. Protein sequence: CASSLGRTDYEQYF. J is TRBJ2-7 and V is TRBV5-5, with no clear D. The CDR3 runs 14 residues. Trimming removed 0 bases at V and 3 bases at J, with 10 bases between. In germline, CDR1 is SGHKS, CDR2 YYEKEE (reference sequence).

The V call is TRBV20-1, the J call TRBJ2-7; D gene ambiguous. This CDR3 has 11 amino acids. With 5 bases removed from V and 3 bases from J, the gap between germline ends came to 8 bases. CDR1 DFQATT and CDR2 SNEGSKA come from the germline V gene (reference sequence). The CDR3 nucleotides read TGCAGTGCTTTCCGGAGCTACGAGCAGTACTTC. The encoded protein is CSAFRSYEQYF.

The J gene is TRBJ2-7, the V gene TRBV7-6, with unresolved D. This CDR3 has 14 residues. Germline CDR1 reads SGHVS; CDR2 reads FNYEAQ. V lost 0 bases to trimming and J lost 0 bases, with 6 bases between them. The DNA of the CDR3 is TGTGCCAGCAGCTTAGCGTACAACTCCTACGAGCAGTACTTC. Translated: CASSLAYNSYEQYF.

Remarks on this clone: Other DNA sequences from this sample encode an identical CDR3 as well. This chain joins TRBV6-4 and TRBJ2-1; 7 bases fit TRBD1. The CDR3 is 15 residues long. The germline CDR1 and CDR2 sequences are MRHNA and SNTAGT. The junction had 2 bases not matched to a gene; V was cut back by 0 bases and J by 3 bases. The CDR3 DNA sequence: TGTGCCAGCAGTGACTCTGCAGGGGGCTACAATGAGCAGTTCTTC. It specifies CASSDSAGGYNEQFF.

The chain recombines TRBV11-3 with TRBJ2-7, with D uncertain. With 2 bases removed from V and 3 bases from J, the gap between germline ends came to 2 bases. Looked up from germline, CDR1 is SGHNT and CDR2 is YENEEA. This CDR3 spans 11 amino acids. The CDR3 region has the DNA TGTGCCAGCAGCTTACTCTACGAGCAGTACTTC. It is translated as CASSLLYEQYF.